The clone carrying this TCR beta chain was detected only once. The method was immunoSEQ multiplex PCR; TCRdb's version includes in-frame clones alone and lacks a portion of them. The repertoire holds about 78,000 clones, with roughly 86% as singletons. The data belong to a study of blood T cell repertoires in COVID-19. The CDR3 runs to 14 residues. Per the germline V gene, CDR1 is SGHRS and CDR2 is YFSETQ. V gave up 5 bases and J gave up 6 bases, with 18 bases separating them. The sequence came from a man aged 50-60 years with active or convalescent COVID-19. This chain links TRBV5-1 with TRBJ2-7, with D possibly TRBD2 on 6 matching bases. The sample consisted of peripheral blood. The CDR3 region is CASRPGGKLGEQYF. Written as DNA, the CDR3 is TGCGCCAGCAGGCCGGGCGGGAAGCTTGGCGAGCAGTACTTC.